A single sample gave rise to the 14 T cell receptor beta chains below, sequenced in a study of control samples from healthy donors and cancer patients (dated by TCRdb to 2020 to 2022). The library was obtained by the immunoSEQ multiplex PCR assay. TCRdb's version of the immuneACCESS table is confined to in-frame rearrangements and falls short of the full clone set. An unresolved V gene accounts for under half of the shortfall where checked; the remainder is of unknown origin. In this sample the table shows over 200,000 clones, over 75% of which occur a single time. The biggest ten clones account for about 14% of the sample. Sequencing was done on a sample of PBMCs. These receptors all come from an older woman with lung cancer.

The V and J genes are TRBV28 and TRBJ1-2; D gene unclear. There are 14 residues in the CDR3. Germline CDR1 MDHEN, CDR2 SYDVKM. The V gene lost 5 bases and the J gene lost 2 bases, with 12 bases spanning the gap. The CDR3: CASSPPGQNYGYTF. The DNA for the CDR3 is TGTGCCAGCAGTCCTCCGGGCCAAAACTATGGCTACACCTTC.

The chain uses TRBV5-1 and TRBJ1-1; no reliable D call. Trimming took off 3 bases at V and 3 bases at J, with 12 bases between the two ends. This CDR3 has 14 residues. CDR1 is SGHRS and CDR2 is YFSETQ in the germline V gene. The CDR3 region has the DNA TGCGCCAGCAGCTCCACCAGGTTTGACACTGAAGCTTTCTTT. This translates into CASSSTRFDTEAFF.

This rearrangement joins TRBV28 to TRBJ1-2; D remains unclear. This CDR3 comprises 15 residues. The V and J ends lost 7 bases and 4 bases respectively, with 19 bases between them. Germline CDR1 and CDR2: MDHEN and SYDVKM. The CDR3 loop is CASTLDLRQGYGYTF. The DNA of the CDR3 is TGTGCCAGCACCCTGGACCTACGCCAAGGCTATGGCTACACCTTC.

The chain joins TRBV2 to TRBJ1-2; 12 positions match TRBD1. Germline V gene data show CDR1 as SNHLY and CDR2 as FYNNEI. The CDR3 contains 15 residues. V shed 2 bases, J shed 5 bases, and the junction held 3 bases outside the gene matches. The CDR3 DNA follows: TGTGCCAGCAGTGAATTGGGACAGGGGGCTTATGGCTACACCTTC. This gives the protein CASSELGQGAYGYTF.

V gene TRBV9 combines with J gene TRBJ1-6; the D is unclear. This CDR3 is 12 amino acids long. Per the germline V gene, CDR1 is SGDLS and CDR2 is YYNGEE. V lost 4 bases and J 3 bases, leaving 2 bases between the germline ends. Written as DNA, the CDR3 is TGTGCCAGCAGCATCTATAATTCACCCCTCCACTTT. It yields the protein CASSIYNSPLHF.

V usage is TRBV7-3 and J usage is TRBJ1-3; possible D gene TRBD1, 6 bases. The germline CDR1 and CDR2 sequences are SGHTA and FQGTGA. This CDR3 region has 16 residues. V lost 5 bases, J lost 4 bases, and 18 bases lay in between. The CDR3 loop is CASSPTGHGKGNTIYF. The CDR3 nucleotides are TGTGCCAGCAGCCCCACGGGACACGGGAAAGGAAACACCATATATTTT.

This sequence joins TRBV30 and TRBJ2-7; D call uncertain. This CDR3 comprises 14 residues. In germline, CDR1 is GTSNPN, CDR2 SVGIG (reference sequence). V dropped 8 bases and J dropped 4 bases, with 21 bases sitting between them. Here the CDR3 reads CAVPRTRNPYEQYF. DNA of the CDR3: TGTGCCGTACCACGCACCAGGAACCCATACGAGCAGTACTTC.

This clone has a handful of counts. The chain couples TRBV18 to TRBJ2-5; 7 bases agree with TRBD1. The V gene end was trimmed by 4 bases and the J gene end by 1 base; junction bases not matched to a gene: 0. The CDR3 runs to 13 residues. In germline, CDR1 is KGHSH, CDR2 LQKENI. In DNA, the CDR3 is TGTGCCAGCTCACGGGACAGCCAAGAGACCCAGTACTTC. It yields the protein CASSRDSQETQYF. The full variable domain, its missing parts supplied by reference TRBV18 and TRBJ2-5, is NAGVMQNPRHLVRRRGQEARLRCSPMKGHSHVYWYRQLPEEGLKFMVYLQKENIIDESGMPKERFSAEFPKEGPSILRIQQVVRGDSAAYFCASSRDSQETQYFGPGTRLLVL.

CDR3 sequence reads: CASSSQLSDTQYF. CDR3 nucleotides: TGCGCCAGCAGTTCCCAGCTGTCAGATACGCAGTATTTT. The chain is built from TRBV4-1 and TRBJ2-3, with D unresolved. V was cut by 6 bases and J by 4 bases, with 11 bases left in between. Germline V gene data show CDR1 as MGHRA and CDR2 as YSYEKL. The CDR3 is 13 residues long.

The rearrangement joins TRBV5-1 to TRBJ2-3, with 9 bases fitting TRBD1. From germline, CDR1 is SGHRS and CDR2 YFSETQ. The J segment lost 0 bases and the V segment lost 2 bases, leaving 4 bases of the junction unmatched. The CDR3 runs 16 residues. Here the CDR3 reads CASSLQGALSTDTQYF. The CDR3 DNA reads as TGCGCCAGCAGCTTACAGGGGGCGCTGAGCACAGATACGCAGTATTTT. Drawing the rest from reference TRBV5-1 and TRBJ2-3, the complete variable domain is KAGVTQTPRYLIKTRGQQVTLSCSPISGHRSVSWYQQTPGQGLQFLFEYFSETQRNKGNFPGRFSGRQFSNSRSEMNVSTLELGDSALYLCASSLQGALSTDTQYFGPGTRLTVL.

The V and J genes are TRBV11-3 and TRBJ2-3; D may be TRBD2 (5 bases). V was shortened by 5 bases and J by 2 bases, with 20 bases between the two germline ends. CDR3 length equals 17 residues. Per the germline V gene, CDR1 is SGHNT and CDR2 is YENEEA. The CDR3 reads CASSPGMGSTPTDTQYF. The CDR3 DNA is TGTGCCAGCAGCCCCGGGATGGGTTCTACCCCCACAGATACGCAGTATTTT.

This rearrangement joins TRBV7-9 to TRBJ2-7, with 9 bases that match TRBD1. Trimming cost V 7 bases and J 4 bases; bases outside gene matches: 11. CDR1 and CDR2 from the germline V gene are SEHNR and FQNEAQ (reference sequence). This CDR3 contains 15 residues. As DNA, the CDR3 is TGTGCCAGCACCCCTGGGGACAGGGATGCGTACGAGCAGTACTTC. Encoded protein: CASTPGDRDAYEQYF.

In DNA form, the CDR3 reads TGTGCCAGCATCGCAAGGGGGGCCGGGGATACGCAGTATTTT. It is translated as CASIARGAGDTQYF. The J gene is TRBJ2-3, the V gene TRBV7-2, with D perhaps assigned TRBD1 or TRBD2 (6 bases each). CDR3 size: 14 residues. Germline CDR1 SGHTA, CDR2 FQGNSA. Trimming cost V 7 bases and J 6 bases, with 17 bases left between them. The full variable domain, in which reference TRBV7-2 and TRBJ2-3 provide the parts outside the CDR3, is GAGVSQSPSNKVTEKGKDVELRCDPISGHTALYWYRQSLGQGLEFLIYFQGNSAPDKSGLPSDRFSAERTGGSVSTLTIQRTQQEDSAVYLCASIARGAGDTQYFGPGTRLTVL.

V is TRBV24-1 and J is TRBJ2-2; a possible D gene is TRBD2 (5 bases). The CDR3 spans 15 residues. The V gene's germline CDR1 is KGHDR and CDR2 SFDVKD. Trimming removed 6 bases at V and 4 bases at J, with 14 bases between. The DNA of the CDR3 is TGTGCCACCAGTTCAGCGGAGCCTCGCACCGGGGAGCTGTTTTTT. This sequence encodes CATSSAEPRTGELFF.